This TCR beta chain was found in a study of shared clonotypes between healthy human individuals. The table came from immunoSEQ multiplex PCR; TCRdb's copy has only in-frame clones and leaves some out. The data contain 600,000 to 750,000 clones, roughly 91% of them singletons. Every donor, a Caucasian adult, lived in Nashville, Tennessee. The V gene's germline CDR1 is SGDLS and CDR2 YYNGEE. This CDR3 has 12 amino acids. After removal of 6 bases from V and 8 bases from J, the junction contained 5 bases not matched to a gene. The gene calls are TRBV9 and TRBJ2-1; 7 bases fit TRBD2. The sample was memory CD8+ T cells from PBMCs. Subset meaning: CD45RO+ cells pooled with CCR7-negative TemRA cells. The source of this sequence is a man between 18 and 29 years old in good health. Some clones in this sample may be carry-over from other donors' samples. The DNA for the CDR3 is TGTGCCAGCACCGGGAGGAGCGATGAGCAGTTCTTC. Translating it yields CASTGRSDEQFF.